The clone carrying this T cell receptor (beta chain) was found a few times. These data come from a study of T cells in Graves' hyperthyroidism and ophthalmopathy. The study based diagnoses on clinical symptoms, serum thyroxine and TRAb, thyroid ultrasound and orbital computed tomography. From RNA transcripts, TCR beta CDR3 regions were amplified. First-round RT-PCR with HTBI primers amplified the TCR CDR3 region. TCRdb used MiXCR to reprocess the multiplex PCR reads, holding one entry per CDR3 protein. Of around 390,000 distinct CDR3 sequences in the sample, about 14% were seen once. This CDR3 has 20 residues. Germline V CDR1 and CDR2: MGHRA, YSYEKL. The J segment lost 2 bases and the V segment lost 0 bases, leaving 14 bases of the junction unmatched.

Sequences were obtained from blood. The chain couples TRBV4-1 to TRBJ2-3; 10 bases match TRBD1. This sequence was found in a woman younger than 45 with Graves' ophthalmopathy. The CDR3 DNA follows: TGCGCCAGCAGCCAAGATCTATTCCAGACAGGGGGCTCACACACAGATACGCAGTATTTT. As protein: CASSQDLFQTGGSHTDTQYF.